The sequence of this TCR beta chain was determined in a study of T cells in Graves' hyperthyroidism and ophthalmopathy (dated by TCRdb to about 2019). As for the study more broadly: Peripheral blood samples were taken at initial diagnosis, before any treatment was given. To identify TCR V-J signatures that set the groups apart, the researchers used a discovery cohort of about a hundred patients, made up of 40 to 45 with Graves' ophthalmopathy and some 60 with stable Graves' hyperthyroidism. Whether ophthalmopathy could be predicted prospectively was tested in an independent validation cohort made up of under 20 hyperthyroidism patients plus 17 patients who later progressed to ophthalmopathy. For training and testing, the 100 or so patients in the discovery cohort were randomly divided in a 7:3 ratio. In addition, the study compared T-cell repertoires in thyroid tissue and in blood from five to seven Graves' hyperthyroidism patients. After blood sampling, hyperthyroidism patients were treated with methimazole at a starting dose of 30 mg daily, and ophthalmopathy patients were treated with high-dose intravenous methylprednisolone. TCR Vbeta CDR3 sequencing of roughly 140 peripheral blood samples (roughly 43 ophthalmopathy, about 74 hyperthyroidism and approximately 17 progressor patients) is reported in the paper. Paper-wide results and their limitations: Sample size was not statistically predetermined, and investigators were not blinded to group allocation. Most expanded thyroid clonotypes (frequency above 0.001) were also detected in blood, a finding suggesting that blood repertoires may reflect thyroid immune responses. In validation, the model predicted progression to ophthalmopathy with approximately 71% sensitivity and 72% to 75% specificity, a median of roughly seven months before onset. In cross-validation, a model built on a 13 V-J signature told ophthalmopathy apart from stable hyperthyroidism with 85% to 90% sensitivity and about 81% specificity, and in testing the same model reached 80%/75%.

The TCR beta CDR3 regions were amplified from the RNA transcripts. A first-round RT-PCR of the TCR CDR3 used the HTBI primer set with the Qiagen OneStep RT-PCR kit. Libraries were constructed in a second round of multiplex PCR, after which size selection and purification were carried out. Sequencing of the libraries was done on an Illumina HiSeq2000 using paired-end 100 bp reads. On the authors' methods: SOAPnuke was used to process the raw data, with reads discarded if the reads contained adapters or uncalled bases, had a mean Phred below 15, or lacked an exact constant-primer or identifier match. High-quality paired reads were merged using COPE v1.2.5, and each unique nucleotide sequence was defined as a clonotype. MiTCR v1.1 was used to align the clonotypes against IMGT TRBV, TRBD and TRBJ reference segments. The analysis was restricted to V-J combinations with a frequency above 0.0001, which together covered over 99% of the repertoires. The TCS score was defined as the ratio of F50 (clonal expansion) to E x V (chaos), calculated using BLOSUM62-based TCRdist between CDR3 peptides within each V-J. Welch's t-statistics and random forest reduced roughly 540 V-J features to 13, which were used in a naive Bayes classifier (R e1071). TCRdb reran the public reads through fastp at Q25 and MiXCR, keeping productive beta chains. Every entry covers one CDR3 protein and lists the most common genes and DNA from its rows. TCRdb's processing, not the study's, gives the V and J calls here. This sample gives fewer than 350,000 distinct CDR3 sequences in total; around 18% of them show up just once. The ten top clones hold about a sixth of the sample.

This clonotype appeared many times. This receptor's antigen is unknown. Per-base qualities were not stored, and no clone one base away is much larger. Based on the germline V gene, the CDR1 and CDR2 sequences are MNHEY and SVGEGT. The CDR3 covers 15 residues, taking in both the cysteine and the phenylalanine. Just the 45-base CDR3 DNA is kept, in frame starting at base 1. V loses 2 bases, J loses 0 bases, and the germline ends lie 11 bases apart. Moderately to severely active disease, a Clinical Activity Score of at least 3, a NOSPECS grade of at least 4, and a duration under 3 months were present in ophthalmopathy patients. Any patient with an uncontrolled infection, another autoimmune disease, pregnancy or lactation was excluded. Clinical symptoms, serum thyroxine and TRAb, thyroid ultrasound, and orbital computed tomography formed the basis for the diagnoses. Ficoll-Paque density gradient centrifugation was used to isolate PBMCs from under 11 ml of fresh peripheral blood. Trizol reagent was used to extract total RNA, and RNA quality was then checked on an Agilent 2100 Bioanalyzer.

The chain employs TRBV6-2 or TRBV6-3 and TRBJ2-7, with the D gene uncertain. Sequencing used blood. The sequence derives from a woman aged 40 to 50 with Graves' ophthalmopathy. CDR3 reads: CASSYGGYRSYEQYF. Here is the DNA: TGTGCCAGCAGTTACGGCGGTTATCGCTCCTACGAGCAGTACTTC.